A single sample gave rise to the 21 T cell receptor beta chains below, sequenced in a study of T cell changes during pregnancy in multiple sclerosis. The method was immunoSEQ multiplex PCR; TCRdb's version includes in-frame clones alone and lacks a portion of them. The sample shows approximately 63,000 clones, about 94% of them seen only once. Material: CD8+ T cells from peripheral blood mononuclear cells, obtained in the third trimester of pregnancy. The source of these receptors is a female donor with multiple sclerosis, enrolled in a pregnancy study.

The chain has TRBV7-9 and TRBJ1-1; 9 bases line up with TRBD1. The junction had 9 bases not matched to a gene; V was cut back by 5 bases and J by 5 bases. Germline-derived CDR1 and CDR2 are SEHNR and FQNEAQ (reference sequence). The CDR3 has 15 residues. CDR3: CASSPPGTGFTEAFF. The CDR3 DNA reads TGTGCCAGCAGCCCACCCGGGACAGGGTTTACTGAAGCTTTCTTT.

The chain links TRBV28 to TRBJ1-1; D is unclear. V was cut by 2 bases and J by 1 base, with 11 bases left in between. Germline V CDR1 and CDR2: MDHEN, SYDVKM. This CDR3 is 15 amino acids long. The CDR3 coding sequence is TGTGCCAGCAGTTTAAATCGTGGGCGGAACACTGAAGCTTTCTTT. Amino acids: CASSLNRGRNTEAFF.

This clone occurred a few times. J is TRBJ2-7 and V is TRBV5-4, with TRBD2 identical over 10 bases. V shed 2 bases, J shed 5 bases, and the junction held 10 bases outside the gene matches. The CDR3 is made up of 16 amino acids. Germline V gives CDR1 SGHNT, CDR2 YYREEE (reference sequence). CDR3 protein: CASSFSSGSFSDEQYF. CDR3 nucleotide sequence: TGTGCCAGCAGCTTTTCTAGCGGGAGTTTTAGCGACGAGCAGTACTTC.

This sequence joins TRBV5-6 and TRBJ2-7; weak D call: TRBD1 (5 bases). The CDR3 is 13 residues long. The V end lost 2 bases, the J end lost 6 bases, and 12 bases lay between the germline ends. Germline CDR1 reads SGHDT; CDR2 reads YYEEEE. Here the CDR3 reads CASSFPQGGEQYF. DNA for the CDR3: TGTGCCAGCAGCTTCCCCCAGGGCGGCGAGCAGTACTTC.

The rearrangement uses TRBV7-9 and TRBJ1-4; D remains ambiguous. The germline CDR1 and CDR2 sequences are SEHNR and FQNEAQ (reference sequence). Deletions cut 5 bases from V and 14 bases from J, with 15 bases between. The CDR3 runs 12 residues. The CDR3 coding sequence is TGTGCCAGCAGCACGGGATCCAATGGCCTGTTTTTT. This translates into CASSTGSNGLFF.

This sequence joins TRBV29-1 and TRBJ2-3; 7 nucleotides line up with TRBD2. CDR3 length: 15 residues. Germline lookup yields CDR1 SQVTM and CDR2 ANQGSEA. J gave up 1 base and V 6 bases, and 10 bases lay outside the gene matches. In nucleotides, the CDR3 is TGCAGCGTCCCCAAGACTAGCCTACGCACAGATACGCAGTATTTT. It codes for CSVPKTSLRTDTQYF.

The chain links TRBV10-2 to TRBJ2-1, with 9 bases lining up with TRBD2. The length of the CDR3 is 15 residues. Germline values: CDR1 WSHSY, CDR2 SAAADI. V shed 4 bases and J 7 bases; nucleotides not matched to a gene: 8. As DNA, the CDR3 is TGCGCCAGCAGTGCGGGCGGGAGGGCCGATAATGAGCAGTTCTTC. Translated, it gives CASSAGGRADNEQFF.

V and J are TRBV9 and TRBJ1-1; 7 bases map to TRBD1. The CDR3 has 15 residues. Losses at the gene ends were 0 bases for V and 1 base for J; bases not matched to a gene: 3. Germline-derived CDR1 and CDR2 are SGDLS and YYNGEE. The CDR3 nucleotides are TGTGCCAGCAGCGTAGCGGGGACAGCGAACACTGAAGCTTTCTTT. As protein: CASSVAGTANTEAFF.

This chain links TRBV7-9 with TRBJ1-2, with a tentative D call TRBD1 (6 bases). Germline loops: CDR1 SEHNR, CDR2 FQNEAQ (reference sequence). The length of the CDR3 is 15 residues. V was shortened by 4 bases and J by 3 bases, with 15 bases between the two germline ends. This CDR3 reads CASSSLRRQDYGYTF. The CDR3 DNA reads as TGTGCCAGCAGCTCCTTAAGGCGACAGGACTATGGCTACACCTTC.

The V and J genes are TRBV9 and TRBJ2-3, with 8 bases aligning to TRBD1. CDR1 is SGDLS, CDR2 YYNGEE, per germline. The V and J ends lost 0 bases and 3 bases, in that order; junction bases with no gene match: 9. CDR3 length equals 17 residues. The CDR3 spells CASSVVPAGGLTDTQYF. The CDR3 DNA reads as TGTGCCAGCAGCGTAGTTCCCGCAGGGGGCTTAACAGATACGCAGTATTTT. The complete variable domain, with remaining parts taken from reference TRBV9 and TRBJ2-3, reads DSGVTQTPKHLITATGQRVTLRCSPRSGDLSVYWYQQSLDQGLQFLIQYYNGEERAKGNILERFSAQQFPDLHSELNLSSLELGDSALYFCASSVVPAGGLTDTQYFGPGTRLTVL.

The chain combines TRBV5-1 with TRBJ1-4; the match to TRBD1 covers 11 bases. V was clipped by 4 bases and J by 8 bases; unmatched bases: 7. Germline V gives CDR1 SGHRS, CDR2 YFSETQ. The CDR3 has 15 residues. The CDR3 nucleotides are TGCGCCAGCAGCGAAGGACAGGGGGCTGCGGAAAAACTGTTTTTT. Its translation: CASSEGQGAAEKLFF.

The CDR3 DNA is TGTGCCAGCAGCCCACCGCTGGCGGGAGTTGGCAATGAGCAGTTCTTC. Its translation is CASSPPLAGVGNEQFF. This rearrangement joins TRBV7-9 to TRBJ2-1; 7 positions match TRBD2. The ends lost 5 bases at V and 6 bases at J; junction bases unmatched: 13. Per germline, CDR1 SEHNR and CDR2 FQNEAQ (reference sequence). This CDR3 has 16 residues.

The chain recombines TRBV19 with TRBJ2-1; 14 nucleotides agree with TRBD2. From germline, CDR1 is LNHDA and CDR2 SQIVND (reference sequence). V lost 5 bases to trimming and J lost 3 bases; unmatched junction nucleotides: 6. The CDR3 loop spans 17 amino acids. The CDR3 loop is CASSSGLAGGHYNEQFF. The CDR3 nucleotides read TGTGCCAGTAGTTCCGGACTAGCGGGAGGACACTACAATGAGCAGTTCTTC.

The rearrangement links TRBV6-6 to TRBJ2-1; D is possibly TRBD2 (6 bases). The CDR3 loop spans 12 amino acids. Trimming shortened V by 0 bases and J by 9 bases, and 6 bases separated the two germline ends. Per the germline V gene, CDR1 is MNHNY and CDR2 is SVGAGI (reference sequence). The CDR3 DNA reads TGTGCCAGCAGTTACTCCGGGAGTGAGCAGTTCTTC. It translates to CASSYSGSEQFF.

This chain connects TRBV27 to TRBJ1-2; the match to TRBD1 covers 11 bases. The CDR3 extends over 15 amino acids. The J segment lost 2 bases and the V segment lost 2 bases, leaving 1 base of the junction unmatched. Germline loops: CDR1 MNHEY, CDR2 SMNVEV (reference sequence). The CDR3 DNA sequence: TGTGCCAGCAGTTTAGGACAGGGGGCGAACTATGGCTACACCTTC. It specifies CASSLGQGANYGYTF.

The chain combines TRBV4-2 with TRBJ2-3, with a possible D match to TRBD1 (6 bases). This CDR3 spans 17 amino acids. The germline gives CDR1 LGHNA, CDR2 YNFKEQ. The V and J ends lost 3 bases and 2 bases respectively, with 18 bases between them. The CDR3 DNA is TGTGCCAGCAGCCATAGCTGGGGGCGCCCTATCACAGATACGCAGTATTTT. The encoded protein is CASSHSWGRPITDTQYF.

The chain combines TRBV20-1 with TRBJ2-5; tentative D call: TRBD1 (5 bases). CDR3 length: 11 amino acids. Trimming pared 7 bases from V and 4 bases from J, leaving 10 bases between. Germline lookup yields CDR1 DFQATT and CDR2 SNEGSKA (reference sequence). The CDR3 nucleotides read TGCAGTGGCTGGCAGGGAGAGACCCAGTACTTC. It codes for CSGWQGETQYF.

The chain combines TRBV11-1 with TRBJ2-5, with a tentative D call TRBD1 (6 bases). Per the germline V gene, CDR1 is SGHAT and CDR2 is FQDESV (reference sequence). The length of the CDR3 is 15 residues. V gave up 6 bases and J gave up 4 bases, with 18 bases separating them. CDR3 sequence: CASSHRDKGLETQYF. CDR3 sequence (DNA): TGTGCCAGCAGTCATAGGGACAAGGGGTTAGAGACCCAGTACTTC. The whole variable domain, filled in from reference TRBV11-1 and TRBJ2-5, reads EAEVAQSPRYKITEKSQAVAFWCDPISGHATLYWYRQILGQGPELLVQFQDESVVDDSQLPKDRFSAERLKGVDSTLKIQPAELGDSAMYLCASSHRDKGLETQYFGPGTRLLVL.

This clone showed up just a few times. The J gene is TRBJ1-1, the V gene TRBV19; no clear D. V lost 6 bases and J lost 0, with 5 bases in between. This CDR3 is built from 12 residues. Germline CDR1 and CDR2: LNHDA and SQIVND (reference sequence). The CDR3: CASSPLNTEAFF. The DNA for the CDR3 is TGTGCCAGTAGCCCTCTGAACACTGAAGCTTTCTTT.

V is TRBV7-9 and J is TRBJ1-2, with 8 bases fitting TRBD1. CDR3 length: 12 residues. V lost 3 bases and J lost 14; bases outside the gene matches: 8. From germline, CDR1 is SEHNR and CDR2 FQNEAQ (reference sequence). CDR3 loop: CASSFPGQGRTF. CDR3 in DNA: TGTGCCAGCAGCTTCCCCGGACAGGGCAGAACCTTC.

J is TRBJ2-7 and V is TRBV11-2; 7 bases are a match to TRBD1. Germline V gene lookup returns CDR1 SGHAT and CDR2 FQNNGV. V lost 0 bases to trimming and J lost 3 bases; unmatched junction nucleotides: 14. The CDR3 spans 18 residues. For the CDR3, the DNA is TGTGCCAGCAGCTTAGATATTGCCCAGGGGGAAGCAATCTACGAGCAGTACTTC. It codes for CASSLDIAQGEAIYEQYF.